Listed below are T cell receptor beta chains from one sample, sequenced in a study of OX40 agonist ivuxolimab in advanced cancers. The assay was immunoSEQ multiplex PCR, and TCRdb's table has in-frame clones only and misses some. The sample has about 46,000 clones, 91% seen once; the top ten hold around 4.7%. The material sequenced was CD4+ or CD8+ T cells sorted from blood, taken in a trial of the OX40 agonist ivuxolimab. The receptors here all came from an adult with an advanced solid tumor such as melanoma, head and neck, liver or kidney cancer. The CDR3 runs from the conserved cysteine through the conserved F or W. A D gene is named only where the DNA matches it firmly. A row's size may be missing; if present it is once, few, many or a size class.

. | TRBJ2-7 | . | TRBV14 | TGTGCCAGCAGCTCCAATACCGAGCAGTACTTC | CASSSNTEQYF
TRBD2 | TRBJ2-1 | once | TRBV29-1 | TGCAGCGGAAGGACTAGCGGGAACAATGAGCAGTTCTTC | CSGRTSGNNEQFF
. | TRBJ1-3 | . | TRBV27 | TGTGCCAGCAGTCCCCTGAACACTGTTAGTTCTGGAAACACCATATATTTT | CASSPLNTVSSGNTIYF
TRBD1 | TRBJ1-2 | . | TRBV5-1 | TGCGCCAGCAGCTCGGGACAGGGGTGGAACTATGGCTACACCTTC | CASSSGQGWNYGYTF
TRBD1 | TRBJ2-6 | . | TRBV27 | TGTGCCAGCACGGGGATGATAGGGGGACAGATCGATTCTGGGGCCAACGTCCTGACTTTC | CASTGMIGGQIDSGANVLTF
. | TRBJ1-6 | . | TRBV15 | TGTGCCACCAGCAGAGATAGTGCGGGAAAGAGTTCACCCCTCCACTTT | CATSRDSAGKSSPLHF
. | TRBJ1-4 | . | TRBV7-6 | TGTGCCAGCAGCCCCCAGGCCCGCAACCCGGGTGAAAAACTGTTTTTT | CASSPQARNPGEKLFF
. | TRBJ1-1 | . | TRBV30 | TGTGCCTGGAAGGACAGCGGGAACACTGAAGCTTTCTTT | CAWKDSGNTEAFF
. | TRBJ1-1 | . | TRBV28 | TGTGCCAGCAGTTCTCAGGTAGCGGGTGAAGCTTTCTTT | CASSSQVAGEAFF
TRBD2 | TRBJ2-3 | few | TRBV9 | TGTGCCAGCAGCGCCGAAGCGGGAGGAAGCACAGATACGCAGTATTTT | CASSAEAGGSTDTQYF